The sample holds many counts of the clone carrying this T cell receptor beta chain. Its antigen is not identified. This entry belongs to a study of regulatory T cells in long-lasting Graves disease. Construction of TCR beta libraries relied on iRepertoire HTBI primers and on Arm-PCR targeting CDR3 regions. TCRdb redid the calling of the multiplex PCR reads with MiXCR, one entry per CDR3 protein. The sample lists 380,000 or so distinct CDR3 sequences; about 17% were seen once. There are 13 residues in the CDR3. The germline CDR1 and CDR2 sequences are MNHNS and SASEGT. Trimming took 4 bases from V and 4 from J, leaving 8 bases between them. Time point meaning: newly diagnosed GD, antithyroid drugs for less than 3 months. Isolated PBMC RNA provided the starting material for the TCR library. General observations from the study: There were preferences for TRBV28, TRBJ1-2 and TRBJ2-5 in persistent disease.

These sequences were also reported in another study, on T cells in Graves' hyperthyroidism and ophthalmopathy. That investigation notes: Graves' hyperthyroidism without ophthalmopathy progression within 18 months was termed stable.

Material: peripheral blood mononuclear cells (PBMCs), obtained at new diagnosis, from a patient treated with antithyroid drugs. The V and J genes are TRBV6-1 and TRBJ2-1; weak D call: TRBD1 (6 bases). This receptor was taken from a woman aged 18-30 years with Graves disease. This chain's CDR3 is CASSGTDYNEQFF. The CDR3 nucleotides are TGTGCCAGCAGTGGGACAGATTACAATGAGCAGTTCTTC.